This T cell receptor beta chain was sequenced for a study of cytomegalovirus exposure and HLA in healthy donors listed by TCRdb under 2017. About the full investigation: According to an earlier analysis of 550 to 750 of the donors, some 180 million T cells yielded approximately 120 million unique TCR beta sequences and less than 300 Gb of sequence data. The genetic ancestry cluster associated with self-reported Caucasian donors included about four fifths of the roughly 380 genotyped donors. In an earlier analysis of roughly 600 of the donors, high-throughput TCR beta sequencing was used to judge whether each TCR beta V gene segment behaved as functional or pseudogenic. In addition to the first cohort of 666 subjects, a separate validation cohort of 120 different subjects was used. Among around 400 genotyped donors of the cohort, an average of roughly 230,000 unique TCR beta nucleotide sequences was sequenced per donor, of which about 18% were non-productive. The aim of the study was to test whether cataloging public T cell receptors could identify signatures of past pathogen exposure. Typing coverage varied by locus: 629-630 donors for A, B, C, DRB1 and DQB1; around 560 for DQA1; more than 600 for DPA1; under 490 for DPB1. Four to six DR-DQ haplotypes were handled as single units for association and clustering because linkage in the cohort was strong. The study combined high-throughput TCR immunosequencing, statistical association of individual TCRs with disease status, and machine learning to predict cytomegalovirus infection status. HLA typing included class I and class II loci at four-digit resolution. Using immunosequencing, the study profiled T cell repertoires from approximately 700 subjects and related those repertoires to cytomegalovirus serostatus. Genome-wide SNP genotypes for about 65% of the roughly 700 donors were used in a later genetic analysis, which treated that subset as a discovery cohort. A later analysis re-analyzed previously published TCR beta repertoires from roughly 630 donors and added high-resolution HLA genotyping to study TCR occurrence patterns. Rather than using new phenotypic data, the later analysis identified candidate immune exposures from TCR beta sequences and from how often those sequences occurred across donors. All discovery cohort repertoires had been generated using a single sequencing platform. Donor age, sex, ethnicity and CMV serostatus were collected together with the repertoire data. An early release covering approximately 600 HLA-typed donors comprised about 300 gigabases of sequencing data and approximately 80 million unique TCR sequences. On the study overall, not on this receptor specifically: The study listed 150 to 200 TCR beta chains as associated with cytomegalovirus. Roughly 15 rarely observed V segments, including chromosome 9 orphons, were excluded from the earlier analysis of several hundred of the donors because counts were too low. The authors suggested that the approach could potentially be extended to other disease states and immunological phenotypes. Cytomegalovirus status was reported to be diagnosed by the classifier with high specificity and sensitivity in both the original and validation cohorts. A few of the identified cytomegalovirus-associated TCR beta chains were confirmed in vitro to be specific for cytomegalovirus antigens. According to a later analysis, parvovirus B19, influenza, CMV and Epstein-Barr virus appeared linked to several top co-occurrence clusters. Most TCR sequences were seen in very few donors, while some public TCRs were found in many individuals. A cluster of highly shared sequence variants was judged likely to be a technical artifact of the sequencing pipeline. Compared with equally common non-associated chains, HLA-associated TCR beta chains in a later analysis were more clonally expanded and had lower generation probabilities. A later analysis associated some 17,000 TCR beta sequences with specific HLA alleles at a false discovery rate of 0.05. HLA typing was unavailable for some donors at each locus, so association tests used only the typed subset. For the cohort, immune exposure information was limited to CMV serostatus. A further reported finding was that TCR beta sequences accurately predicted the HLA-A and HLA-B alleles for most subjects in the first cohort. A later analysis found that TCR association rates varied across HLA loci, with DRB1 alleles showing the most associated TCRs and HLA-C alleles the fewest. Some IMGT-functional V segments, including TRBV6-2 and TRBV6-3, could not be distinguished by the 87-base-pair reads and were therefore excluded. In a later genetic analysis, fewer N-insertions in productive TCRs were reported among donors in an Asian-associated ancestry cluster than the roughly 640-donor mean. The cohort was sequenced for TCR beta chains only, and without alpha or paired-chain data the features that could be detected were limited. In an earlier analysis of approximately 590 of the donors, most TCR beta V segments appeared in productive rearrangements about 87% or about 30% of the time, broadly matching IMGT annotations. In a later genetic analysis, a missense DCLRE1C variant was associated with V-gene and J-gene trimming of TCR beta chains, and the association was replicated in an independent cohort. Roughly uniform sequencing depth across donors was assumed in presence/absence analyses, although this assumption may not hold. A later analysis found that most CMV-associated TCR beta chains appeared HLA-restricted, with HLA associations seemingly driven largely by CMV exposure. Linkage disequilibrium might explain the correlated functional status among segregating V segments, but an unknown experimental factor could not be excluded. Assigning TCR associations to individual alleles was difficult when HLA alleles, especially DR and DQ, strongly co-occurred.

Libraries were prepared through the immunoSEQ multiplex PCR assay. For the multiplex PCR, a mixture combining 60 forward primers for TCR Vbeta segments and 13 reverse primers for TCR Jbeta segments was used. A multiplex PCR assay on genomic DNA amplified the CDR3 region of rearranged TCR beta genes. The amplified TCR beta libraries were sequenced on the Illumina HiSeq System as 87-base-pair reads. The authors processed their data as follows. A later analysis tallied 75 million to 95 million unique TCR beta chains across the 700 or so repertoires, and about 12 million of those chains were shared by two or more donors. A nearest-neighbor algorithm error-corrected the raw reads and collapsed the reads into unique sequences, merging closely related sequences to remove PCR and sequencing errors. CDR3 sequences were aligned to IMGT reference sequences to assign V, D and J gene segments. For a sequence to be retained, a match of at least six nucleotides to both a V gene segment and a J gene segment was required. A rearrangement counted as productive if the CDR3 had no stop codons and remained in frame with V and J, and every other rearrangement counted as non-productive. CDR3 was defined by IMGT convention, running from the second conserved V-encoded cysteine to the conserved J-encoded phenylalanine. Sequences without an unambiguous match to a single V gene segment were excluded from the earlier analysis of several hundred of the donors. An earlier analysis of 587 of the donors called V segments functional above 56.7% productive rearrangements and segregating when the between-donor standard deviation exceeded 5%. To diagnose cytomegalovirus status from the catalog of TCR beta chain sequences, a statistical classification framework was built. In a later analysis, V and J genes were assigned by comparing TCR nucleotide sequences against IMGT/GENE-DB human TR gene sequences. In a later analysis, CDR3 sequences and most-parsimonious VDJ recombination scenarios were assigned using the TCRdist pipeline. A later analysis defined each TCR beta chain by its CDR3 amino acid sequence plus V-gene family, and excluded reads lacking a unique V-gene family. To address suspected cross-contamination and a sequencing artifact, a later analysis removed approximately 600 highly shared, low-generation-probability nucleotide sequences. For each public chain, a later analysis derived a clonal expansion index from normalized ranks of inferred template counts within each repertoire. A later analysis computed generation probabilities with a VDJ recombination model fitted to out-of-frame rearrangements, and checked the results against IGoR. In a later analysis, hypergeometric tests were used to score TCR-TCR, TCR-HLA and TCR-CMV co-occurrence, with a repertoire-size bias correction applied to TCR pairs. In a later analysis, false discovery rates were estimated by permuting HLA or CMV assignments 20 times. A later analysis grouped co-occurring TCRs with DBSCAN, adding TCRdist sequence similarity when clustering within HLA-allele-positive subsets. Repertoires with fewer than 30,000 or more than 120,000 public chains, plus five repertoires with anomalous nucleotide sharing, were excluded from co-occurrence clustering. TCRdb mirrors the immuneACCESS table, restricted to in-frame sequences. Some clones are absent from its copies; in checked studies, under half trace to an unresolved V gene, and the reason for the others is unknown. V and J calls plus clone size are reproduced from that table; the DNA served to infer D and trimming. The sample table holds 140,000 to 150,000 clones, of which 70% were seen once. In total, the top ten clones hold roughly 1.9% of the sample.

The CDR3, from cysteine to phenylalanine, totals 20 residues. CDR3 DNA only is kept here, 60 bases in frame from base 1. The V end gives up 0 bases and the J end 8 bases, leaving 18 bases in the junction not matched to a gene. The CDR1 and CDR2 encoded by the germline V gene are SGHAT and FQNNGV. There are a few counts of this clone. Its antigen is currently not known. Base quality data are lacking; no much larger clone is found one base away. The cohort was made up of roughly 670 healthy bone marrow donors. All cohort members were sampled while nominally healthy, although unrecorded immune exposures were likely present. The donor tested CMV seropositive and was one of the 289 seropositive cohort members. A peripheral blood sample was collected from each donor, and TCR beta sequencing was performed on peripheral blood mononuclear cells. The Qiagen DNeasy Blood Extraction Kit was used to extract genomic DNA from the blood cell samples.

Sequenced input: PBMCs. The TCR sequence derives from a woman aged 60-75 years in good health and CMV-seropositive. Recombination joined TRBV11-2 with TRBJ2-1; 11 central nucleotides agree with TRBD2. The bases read TGTGCCAGCAGCTTAGATTTGCCTAGCGGGAGGTATGCTCTCAGGGATGAGCAGTTCTTC. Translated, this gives CASSLDLPSGRYALRDEQFF.